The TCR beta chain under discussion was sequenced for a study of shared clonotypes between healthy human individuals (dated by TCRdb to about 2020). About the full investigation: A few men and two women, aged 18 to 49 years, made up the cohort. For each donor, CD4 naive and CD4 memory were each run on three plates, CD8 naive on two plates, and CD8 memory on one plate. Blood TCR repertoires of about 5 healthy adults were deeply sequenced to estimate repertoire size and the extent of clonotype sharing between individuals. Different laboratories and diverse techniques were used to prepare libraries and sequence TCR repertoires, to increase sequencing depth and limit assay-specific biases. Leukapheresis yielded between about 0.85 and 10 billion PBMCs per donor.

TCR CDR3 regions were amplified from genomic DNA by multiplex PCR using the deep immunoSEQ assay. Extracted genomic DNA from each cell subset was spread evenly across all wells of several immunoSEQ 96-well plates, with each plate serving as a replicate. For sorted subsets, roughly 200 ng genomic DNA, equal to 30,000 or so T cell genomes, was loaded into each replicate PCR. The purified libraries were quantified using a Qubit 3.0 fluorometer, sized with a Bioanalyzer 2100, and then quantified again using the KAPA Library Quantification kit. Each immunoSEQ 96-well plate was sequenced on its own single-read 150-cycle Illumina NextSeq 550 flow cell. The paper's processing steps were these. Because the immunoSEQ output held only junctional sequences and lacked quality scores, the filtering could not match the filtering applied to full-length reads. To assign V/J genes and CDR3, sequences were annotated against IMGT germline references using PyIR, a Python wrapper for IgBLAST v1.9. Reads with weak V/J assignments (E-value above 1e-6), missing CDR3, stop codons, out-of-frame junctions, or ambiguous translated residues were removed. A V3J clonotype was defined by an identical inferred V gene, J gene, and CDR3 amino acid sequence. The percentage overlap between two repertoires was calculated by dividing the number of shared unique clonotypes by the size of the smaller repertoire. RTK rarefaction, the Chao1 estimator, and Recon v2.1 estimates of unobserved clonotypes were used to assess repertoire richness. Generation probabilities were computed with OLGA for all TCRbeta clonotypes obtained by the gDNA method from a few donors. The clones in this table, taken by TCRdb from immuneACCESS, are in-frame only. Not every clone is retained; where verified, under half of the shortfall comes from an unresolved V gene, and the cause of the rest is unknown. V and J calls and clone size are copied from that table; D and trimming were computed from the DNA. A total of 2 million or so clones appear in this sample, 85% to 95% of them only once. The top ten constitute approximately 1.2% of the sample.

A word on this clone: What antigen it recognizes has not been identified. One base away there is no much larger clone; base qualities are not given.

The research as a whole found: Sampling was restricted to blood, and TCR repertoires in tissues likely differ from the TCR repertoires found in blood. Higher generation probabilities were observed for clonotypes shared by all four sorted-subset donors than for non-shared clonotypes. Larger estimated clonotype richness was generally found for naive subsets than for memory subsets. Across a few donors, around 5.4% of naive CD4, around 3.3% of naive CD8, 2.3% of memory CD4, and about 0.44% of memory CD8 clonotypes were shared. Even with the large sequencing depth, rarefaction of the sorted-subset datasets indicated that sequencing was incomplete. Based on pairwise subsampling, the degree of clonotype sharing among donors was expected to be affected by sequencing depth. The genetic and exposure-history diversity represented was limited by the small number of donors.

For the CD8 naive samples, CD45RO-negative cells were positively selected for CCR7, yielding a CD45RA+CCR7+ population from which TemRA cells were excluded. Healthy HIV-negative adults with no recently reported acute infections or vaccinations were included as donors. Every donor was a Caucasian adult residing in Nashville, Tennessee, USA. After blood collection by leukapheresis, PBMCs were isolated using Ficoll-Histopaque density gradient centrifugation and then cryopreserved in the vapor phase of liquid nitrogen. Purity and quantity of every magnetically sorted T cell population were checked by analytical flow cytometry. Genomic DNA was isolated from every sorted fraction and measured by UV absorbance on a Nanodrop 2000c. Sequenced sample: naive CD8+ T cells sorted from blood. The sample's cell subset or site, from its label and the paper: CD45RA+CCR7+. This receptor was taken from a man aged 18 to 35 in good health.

The nucleotides are TGTGCCAGCACCCTAGCTGACGGCTACGAGCAGTACTTC. This yields the protein CASTLADGYEQYF. This sequence uses TRBV5-4 and TRBJ2-7; TRBD2 is a weak D gene call, 5 bases matching. V is clipped by 6 bases and J by 3 bases, and the sequence between their germline boundaries is 13 bases long. The CDR3 covers 13 residues, taking in both the cysteine and the phenylalanine. Just CDR3 DNA is preserved here, 39 bases in frame from base 1. In the germline V gene (reference sequence), CDR1 corresponds to SGHNT and CDR2 to YYREEE. Where the CDR3 stops, the reference TRBV5-4 and TRBJ2-7 genes take over; the full variable domain is ETGVTQSPTHLIKTRGQQVTLRCSSQSGHNTVSWYQQALGQGPQFIFQYYREEENGRGNFPPRFSGLQFPNYSSELNVNALELDDSALYLCASTLADGYEQYFGPGTRLTVT.